The present T cell receptor (beta chain) was sequenced within a study of CD8+ T cells in alopecia areata. Study overall: Grafts of skin from C3H/HeJ donors aged roughly 6-12 months with spontaneous alopecia went to female C3H/HeJ mice aged roughly 7-11 weeks. Study results and limitations: Mice gave a clearer picture of TCR sharing than patients did, possibly for HLA-related reasons. Higher clonality than in normal scalp was seen in lesional scalp, especially alopecia totalis/universalis.

Germline CDR1 and CDR2: NSQYPW and LRSPGD (reference sequence). Trimming shortened V by 0 bases and J by 1 base, and 13 bases separated the two germline ends. The CDR3 contains 17 residues. Extracted RNA was reverse transcribed into cDNA, the sequencing template. Libraries were prepared by immunoSEQ multiplex PCR; TCRdb keeps only in-frame clonotypes and omits some of them. The sample includes over 100,000 clones, none of them occurring once. This clone was picked up many times. The antigen is unknown. Gene names and germline match the mouse. The CDR3 end falls 4 residues outside the read, so it is completed with the germline J gene.

This clonotype was obtained from a C3H/HeJ mouse with alopecia areata. The strain's MHC haplotype is H2-k. The V call is TRBV1, the J call TRBJ2-1, with a tentative D call TRBD1 (5 bases). Sequencing was done on a sample of lesional skin. The CDR3 spells CTCSAEVQGVNYAEQFF. CDR3 DNA (partial): TGCACCTGCAGTGCAGAGGTGCAGGGTGTCAACTATGCT. Full variable domain (remainder filled in from reference TRBV1 and TRBJ2-1): VTLLEQNPRWRLVPRGQAVNLRCILKNSQYPWMSWYQQDLQKQLQWLFTLRSPGDKEVKSLPGADYLATRVTDTELRLQVANMSQGRTLYCTCSAEVQGVNYAEQFFGPGTRLTVL.